The 24 T cell receptor beta chains below were found in one sample sequenced in a study of radiation and T cells in renal cell carcinoma. The sample's treatment: 15 Gy SBRT to primary tumor, nephrectomy 4 weeks later. This table comes from immunoSEQ multiplex PCR, and its TCRdb copy is limited to in-frame clones, with some not included. The sample contains approximately 21,000 clones, around 49% of which appear only once. This specimen was tumor tissue, taken from a patient whose treatment included radiotherapy and nephrectomy. These receptors came from a woman aged 45-60 years with renal cell carcinoma.

The chain uses TRBV4-1 and TRBJ2-7; the D is unclear. The CDR3 is 15 residues long. Trimming left V 3 bases short and J 2 bases short, with 14 bases between. The V gene's germline CDR1 is MGHRA and CDR2 YSYEKL. For the CDR3, the DNA is TGCGCCAGCAGCCATCCGGGCGTAACGACCTACGAGCAGTACTTC. This translates into CASSHPGVTTYEQYF.

The chain uses TRBV6-5 and TRBJ1-1; 8 nucleotides line up with TRBD1. The CDR3 is 15 amino acids. With V trimmed by 4 bases and J by 2 bases, 6 bases remained unmatched. Germline V CDR1 and CDR2: MNHEY, SVGAGI. CDR3 DNA sequence: TGTGCCAGCAGTTTAACAGGGGGGGGAAACACTGAAGCTTTCTTT. Amino acids: CASSLTGGGNTEAFF.

This clone has only a few counts. The rearrangement joins TRBV4-1 to TRBJ1-2; maybe TRBD1 (6 bases). This CDR3 is 15 amino acids long. In germline, CDR1 is MGHRA, CDR2 YSYEKL. Trimming left V 1 base short and J 8 bases short, with 17 bases between. DNA of the CDR3: TGCGCCAGCAGCCAAGGCCGGGCTGGGGGGGGCGGCTACACCTTC. It yields the protein CASSQGRAGGGGYTF.

This clone was counted a single time. The chain couples TRBV6-6 to TRBJ2-7; D unclear. V was shortened by 0 bases and J by 5 bases, with 8 bases between the two germline ends. Germline CDR1 MNHNY, CDR2 SVGAGI (reference sequence). The CDR3 contains 13 residues. The CDR3 is CASSYSTGHEQYF. The CDR3 coding sequence is TGTGCCAGCAGTTACTCAACCGGCCACGAGCAGTACTTC.

The rearrangement joins TRBV19 to TRBJ1-2, with D perhaps matching TRBD1 (6 bases). Trimming took off 5 bases at V and 2 bases at J, with 15 bases between the two ends. The germline V gene has CDR1 LNHDA and CDR2 SQIVND (reference sequence). This CDR3 region has 15 residues. CDR3 protein: CASSPRTALNYGYTF. CDR3 coding DNA: TGTGCCAGTAGTCCTAGGACAGCCCTAAACTATGGCTACACCTTC.

This clone turned up a few times. V usage is TRBV6-5 and J usage is TRBJ2-2; 8 bases are a match to TRBD1. The CDR3 totals 15 residues. V was pared by 4 bases and J by 4 bases, with 5 bases of the junction left unmatched. CDR1 is MNHEY and CDR2 is SVGAGI in the germline V gene. This chain's CDR3 is CASSSRTGSTGELFF. The DNA for the CDR3 is TGTGCCAGCAGTTCCAGGACAGGGAGCACCGGGGAGCTGTTTTTT.

This clone has more than one count but fewer than ten. The chain recombines TRBV6-5 with TRBJ1-1, with D possibly being TRBD1 (6 bases). Trimming stripped 5 bases from V and 5 bases from J, with 12 bases between. The CDR3 is 13 amino acids. In germline, CDR1 is MNHEY, CDR2 SVGAGI. CDR3 nucleotide sequence: TGTGCCAGCAGTGCAGGGGTTTTGACTGAAGCTTTCTTT. Translated, it gives CASSAGVLTEAFF.

The chain employs TRBV18 and TRBJ2-7, with TRBD1 identical over 7 bases. The trim removed 0 bases at V and 5 bases at J, leaving 7 bases unmatched. The germline CDR1 and CDR2 sequences are KGHSH and LQKENI. This CDR3 has 15 residues. CDR3 sequence reads: CASSPPGQFRDEQYF. CDR3 in DNA: TGTGCCAGCTCACCACCGGGACAGTTTCGGGACGAGCAGTACTTC.

The V call is TRBV7-2, the J call TRBJ2-5, with 13 bases aligning to TRBD2. This CDR3 region has 15 residues. V shed 6 bases and J 3 bases; nucleotides not matched to a gene: 4. Germline V gene lookup returns CDR1 SGHTA and CDR2 FQGNSA. The CDR3 loop is CASSVGLAGEETQYF. The CDR3 DNA follows: TGTGCCAGCAGTGTAGGACTAGCGGGGGAAGAGACCCAGTACTTC.

The chain employs TRBV5-1 and TRBJ2-7, with 8 bases lining up with TRBD1. Germline assignment: CDR1 SGHRS and CDR2 YFSETQ. V shed 5 bases and J 2 bases; nucleotides not matched to a gene: 3. CDR3 length: 13 amino acids. The CDR3 DNA follows: TGCGCCAGCAGGGACAGGGCCACCTACGAGCAGTACTTC. Amino acids: CASRDRATYEQYF.

The chain recombines TRBV7-9 with TRBJ1-2; D unresolved. V was shortened by 1 base and J by 7 bases, with 13 bases between the two germline ends. The germline CDR1 and CDR2 sequences are SEHNR and FQNEAQ (reference sequence). CDR3 length equals 14 residues. CDR3 region: CASSLDLQIGGYTF. CDR3 DNA: TGTGCCAGCAGCTTAGATCTACAGATCGGTGGCTACACCTTC.

This clone appeared a single time. The chain recombines TRBV5-4 with TRBJ2-3; D is tentatively TRBD1 or TRBD2 (5 bases each). Trimming shortened V by 0 bases and J by 6 bases, and 14 bases separated the two germline ends. The length of the CDR3 is 15 residues. Per the germline V gene, CDR1 is SGHNT and CDR2 is YYREEE (reference sequence). The CDR3: CASSLDRKGPDTQYF. The CDR3 coding sequence is TGTGCCAGCAGCTTGGATCGGAAGGGACCGGATACGCAGTATTTT. The full variable domain, its missing parts supplied by reference TRBV5-4 and TRBJ2-3, is ETGVTQSPTHLIKTRGQQVTLRCSSQSGHNTVSWYQQALGQGPQFIFQYYREEENGRGNFPPRFSGLQFPNYSSELNVNALELDDSALYLCASSLDRKGPDTQYFGPGTRLTVL.

A few counts support this clone. V is TRBV5-1 and J is TRBJ1-2; D is unresolved. Germline V CDR1 and CDR2: SGHRS, YFSETQ. Trimming shortened V by 0 bases and J by 10 bases, and 7 bases separated the two germline ends. The CDR3 contains 11 residues. The CDR3 DNA reads as TGCGCCAGCAGCTTGGGGCCGGACTACACCTTC. Translation: CASSLGPDYTF.

The chain carries TRBV5-6 and TRBJ2-5, with no clear D. The J call may be incorrect, as the DNA end agrees better with TRBJ2-7. CDR3 length: 11 residues. CDR1 SGHDT and CDR2 YYEEEE come from the germline V gene. This CDR3 reads CASSYSYEQYF. The CDR3 DNA reads TGTGCCAGCAGCTACAGCTACGAGCAGTACTTC.

This clone was found a few times. The chain recombines TRBV9 with TRBJ1-1; D unresolved. Trimming took 7 bases from V and 4 from J, leaving 14 bases between them. Per the germline V gene, CDR1 is SGDLS and CDR2 is YYNGEE. This CDR3 has 13 residues. CDR3 coding DNA: TGTGCCAGCGGACCCGGGAGTAGCACTGAAGCTTTCTTT. It codes for CASGPGSSTEAFF.

In DNA form, the CDR3 reads TGTGCCAGCAGCCAAGACCGTGTTACAGATACGCAGTATTTT. This encodes CASSQDRVTDTQYF. The chain combines TRBV4-2 with TRBJ2-3, with D unresolved. CDR1 and CDR2 (germline): LGHNA, YNFKEQ. The length of the CDR3 is 14 residues. V gave up 0 bases and J gave up 3 bases, with 7 bases separating them.

The chain combines TRBV4-2 with TRBJ1-2; 8 nucleotides agree with TRBD1. The CDR3 has 17 residues. The germline gives CDR1 LGHNA, CDR2 YNFKEQ. After removal of 4 bases from V and 2 bases from J, the junction contained 12 bases not matched to a gene. The DNA of the CDR3 is TGTGCCAGCAGCCCAACGACAGGGGAGATCGGAAACTATGGCTACACCTTC. Translation: CASSPTTGEIGNYGYTF.

The chain has TRBV7-2 and TRBJ2-3, with D unclear. Trimming left V 4 bases short and J 6 bases short, with 8 bases between. The CDR3 is made up of 12 amino acids. Germline CDR1 SGHTA, CDR2 FQGNSA. The CDR3 region is CASSSLGDTQYF. The CDR3 DNA sequence: TGTGCCAGCAGCTCCTTAGGGGATACGCAGTATTTT.

The chain combines TRBV6-5 with TRBJ2-7; 7 bases are a match to TRBD2. V gave up 2 bases and J gave up 1 base; unmatched junction bases: 5. The germline CDR1 and CDR2 sequences are MNHEY and SVGAGI. This CDR3 is 15 amino acids long. DNA of the CDR3: TGTGCCAGCAGTTACGGGGGGGTTGGGTCCTACGAGCAGTACTTC. This sequence encodes CASSYGGVGSYEQYF.

The chain employs TRBV5-4 and TRBJ2-5; 8 bases match TRBD2. The CDR3 extends over 15 amino acids. Germline CDR1 is SGHNT and CDR2 is YYREEE (reference sequence). V lost 2 bases to trimming and J lost 1 base; unmatched junction nucleotides: 4. The CDR3 bases are TGTGCCAGCAGCTTCGACAGCGGGAGCCAAGAGACCCAGTACTTC. It encodes CASSFDSGSQETQYF.

A few counts support this clone. This chain links TRBV9 with TRBJ1-1; weak D call: TRBD1 (5 bases). Germline CDR1 and CDR2: SGDLS and YYNGEE. Trimming removed 4 bases at V and 6 bases at J, with 19 bases between. The CDR3 loop spans 15 amino acids. This CDR3 reads CASSSYTGTPAEAFF. CDR3 DNA sequence: TGTGCCAGCAGCTCCTACACCGGGACGCCGGCTGAAGCTTTCTTT.

This clone is judged medium-sized. This chain joins TRBV7-6 and TRBJ2-1, with D perhaps matching TRBD2 (6 bases). This CDR3 has 15 amino acids. Looked up from germline, CDR1 is SGHVS and CDR2 is FNYEAQ. Between the trimmed V and J ends, which lost 0 bases and 4 bases, there was a span of 10 bases. CDR3: CASSLAVAEYNEQFF. CDR3 bases: TGTGCCAGCAGCTTAGCGGTAGCGGAGTACAATGAGCAGTTCTTC.

This chain joins TRBV2 and TRBJ2-3; 11 nucleotides agree with TRBD2. The V and J ends lost 11 bases and 5 bases, in that order; junction bases with no gene match: 9. The CDR3 contains 14 residues. CDR1 is SNHLY, CDR2 FYNNEI, per germline. The CDR3 DNA reads as TGTGCCGCCCGCTCCGGGACTAGCGGAGATACGCAGTATTTT. Its protein is CAARSGTSGDTQYF. Drawing the rest from reference TRBV2 and TRBJ2-3, the complete variable domain is EPEVTQTPSHQVTQMGQEVILRCVPISNHLYFYWYRQILGQKVEFLVSFYNNEISEKSEIFDDQFSVERPDGSNFTLKIRSTKLEDSAMYFCAARSGTSGDTQYFGPGTRLTVL.

The chain carries TRBV30 and TRBJ1-3, with D possibly being TRBD1 (5 bases). Trimming took off 2 bases at V and 0 bases at J, with 11 bases between the two ends. CDR1 is GTSNPN and CDR2 is SVGIG in the germline V gene (reference sequence). CDR3 length equals 15 residues. CDR3 DNA: TGTGCCTGGAGTTGGGGGATGAGCTCTGGAAACACCATATATTTT. It specifies CAWSWGMSSGNTIYF.